This TCR beta chain comes out of a study of identical twins. Germline V gene lookup returns CDR1 MGHDK and CDR2 SYGVNS. The CDR3 runs 15 residues. Trimming pared 6 bases from V and 4 bases from J, leaving 16 bases between. This clonotype has just a few counts. Unique molecular identifiers were in the cDNA, with template-switch universal primer binding. TCRdb fed the 5' RACE reads into MiXCR, producing one record per CDR3 protein. The profile covers more than 400,000 distinct CDR3 sequences, with roughly 15% appearing a single time and nearly 0.45% taken by the ten largest. Healthy Caucasians, and only they, were the donors. These same records also appear under a second study, on yellow fever vaccine responses in identical twins.

This sequence joins TRBV25-1 and TRBJ2-1; possible D gene TRBD1, 5 bases. This TCR derives from a woman between 18 and 29 years old in good health. Sample: CD4+ T cells sorted from blood. The DNA of the CDR3 is TGTGCCAGCAGACCCTTAAGGGGAATGTACAATGAGCAGTTCTTC. It codes for CASRPLRGMYNEQFF.